Below, 13 T cell receptor beta chains from the same sample are listed, as sequenced in a study of Graves' ophthalmopathy and Graves' hyperthyroidism. RNA served as the template for amplifying TCR beta CDR3 regions. RT-PCR was first run with HTBI primers, then multiplex PCR in a second round. In TCRdb, the multiplex PCR reads were re-called with MiXCR into one record per CDR3 protein. The data show around 660,000 distinct CDR3 sequences, roughly 41% seen once. Sequencing used peripheral blood. Source of these receptors: an adult man with Graves' ophthalmopathy.

V is TRBV7-9 and J is TRBJ2-6; D possibly uses TRBD1 or TRBD2 (5 bases each). The CDR3 is made up of 12 amino acids. Trimming left V 5 bases short and J 13 bases short, with 12 bases between. The germline V gene has CDR1 SEHNR and CDR2 FQNEAQ (reference sequence). CDR3: CASSPLGVVLTF. The DNA for the CDR3 is TGTGCCAGCAGCCCTCTGGGGGTTGTCCTGACTTTC. Combining the CDR3 with reference TRBV7-9 and TRBJ2-6 gives the whole variable domain DTGVSQNPRHKITKRGQNVTFRCDPISEHNRLYWYRQTLGQGPEFLTYFQNEAQLEKSRLLSDRFSAERPKGSFSTLEIQRTEQGDSAMYLCASSPLGVVLTFGAGSRLTVL.

The chain is built from TRBV25-1 and TRBJ1-4; 9 bases agree with TRBD1. The V gene end was trimmed by 8 bases and the J gene end by 6 bases; junction bases not matched to a gene: 4. The CDR3 contains 13 residues. The germline V gene encodes CDR1 MGHDK and CDR2 SYGVNS. The chain's CDR3 is CASVTGGDEKLFF. CDR3 nucleotides: TGTGCCAGCGTTACAGGGGGCGATGAAAAACTGTTTTTT.

On this clonotype itself: This may arise from a read error, as a much more abundant clone is one base away. For the CDR3, the DNA is TGCAGCGTTGAAAGTTCAGAAGTAATGAACACTGAAGCTTCCTTT. This sequence encodes CSVESSEVMNTEASF. The J gene is TRBJ1-1, the V gene TRBV29-1; D is undetermined. CDR1 is SQVTM, CDR2 ANQGSEA, per germline. This CDR3 is built from 15 residues.

The chain couples TRBV10-3 to TRBJ1-1, with TRBD1 identical over 8 bases. The CDR3 is 15 residues long. With V trimmed by 0 bases and J by 7 bases, 7 bases remained unmatched. The germline V gene has CDR1 ENHRY and CDR2 SYGVKD. CDR3 loop: CAISESTGEVSEAFF. The CDR3 DNA reads as TGTGCCATCAGTGAGTCGACAGGGGAGGTGAGTGAAGCTTTCTTT.

There are a few counts of this clonotype. This chain uses TRBV7-8 with TRBJ2-3, with TRBD2 as a possible D gene (5 bases). Trimming shortened V by 6 bases and J by 8 bases, and 21 bases separated the two germline ends. This CDR3 contains 15 residues. CDR1 is SGHVS, CDR2 FQNEAQ, per germline. Here the CDR3 reads CASSPRREGYSTQYF. The CDR3 coding sequence is TGTGCCAGCAGTCCCCGTCGGGAAGGGTACAGTACGCAGTATTTT.

The chain combines TRBV6-6 with TRBJ1-5; D gene unclear. Germline V gene data show CDR1 as MNHNY and CDR2 as SVGAGI (reference sequence). The germline V and J ends were trimmed by 8 bases and 2 bases, with 16 bases remaining between them. This CDR3 comprises 15 residues. This CDR3 is CASGWSQQGNQPQHF. DNA for the CDR3: TGTGCCAGCGGTTGGTCTCAGCAAGGCAATCAGCCCCAGCATTTT.

The genes are TRBV15 and TRBJ1-6; D uncertain. CDR3 size: 15 residues. Trimming left V 0 bases short and J 9 bases short, with 12 bases between. Germline V gene lookup returns CDR1 LNHNV and CDR2 YYDKDF (reference sequence). Written as DNA, the CDR3 is TGTGCCACCAGCAGAGATTACGGGGAGGGTTCACCCCTCCACTTT. It specifies CATSRDYGEGSPLHF.

This rearrangement joins TRBV6-6 to TRBJ2-7; 8 nucleotides line up with TRBD1. Germline trimming cut 6 bases from V and 4 bases from J; bases unmatched to any gene: 14. CDR1 is MNHNY, CDR2 SVGAGI, per germline (reference sequence). This CDR3 comprises 16 residues. CDR3 loop: CASSFGRRTGPYEQYF. The CDR3 nucleotides are TGTGCCAGCAGCTTTGGACGAAGGACAGGGCCGTACGAGCAGTACTTC.

This clonotype showed up many times. The J gene is TRBJ2-5, the V gene TRBV19; D is possibly TRBD2 (5 bases). The CDR3 runs 15 residues. The germline V and J ends were trimmed by 3 bases and 3 bases, with 14 bases remaining between them. Germline V CDR1 and CDR2: LNHDA, SQIVND (reference sequence). The CDR3 DNA follows: TGTGCCAGTAGTATGTGGGCGGTGAGGGAAGAGACCCAGTACTTC. This sequence encodes CASSMWAVREETQYF. Full variable domain (remainder filled in from reference TRBV19 and TRBJ2-5): DGGITQSPKYLFRKEGQNVTLSCEQNLNHDAMYWYRQDPGQGLRLIYYSQIVNDFQKGDIAEGYSVSREKKESFPLTVTSAQKNPTAFYLCASSMWAVREETQYFGPGTRLLVL.

As for this clonotype: The junction differs from germline at one of its ends, possibly a read error. The chain uses TRBV10-3 and TRBJ1-5; possibly TRBD1 for D (6 bases). Germline V gene lookup returns CDR1 ENHRY and CDR2 SYGVKD. The CDR3 has 16 residues. CDR3 DNA sequence: TGTGCCAGCAGTGAACCGGGACACTATAGCAATCAGCCCCAGCATTTT. Protein product: CASSEPGHYSNQPQHF.

This clonotype appeared a few times. The chain links TRBV19 to TRBJ1-1; no definite D call. The CDR3 contains 18 residues. Germline V lookup: CDR1 LNHDA, CDR2 SQIVND (reference sequence). V was trimmed by 5 bases and J by 0 bases, leaving 22 bases between them. The DNA of the CDR3 is TGTGCCAGTAGTCTTACAGCACTCAAGGCCCTATTGAACACTGAAGCTTTCTTT. Translating gives CASSLTALKALLNTEAFF.

The genes are TRBV25-1 and TRBJ2-4, with D possibly TRBD2 on 5 matching bases. The V end was cut by 6 bases, the J end by 3 bases, with 6 bases between. Germline assignment: CDR1 MGHDK and CDR2 SYGVNS. CDR3 size: 12 residues. In DNA form, the CDR3 reads TGTGCCAGCAGAGACTACAAAAACATTCAGTACTTC. Residues: CASRDYKNIQYF. The whole variable domain, filled in from reference TRBV25-1 and TRBJ2-4, reads EADIYQTPRYLVIGTGKKITLECSQTMGHDKMYWYQQDPGMELHLIHYSYGVNSTEKGDLSSESTVSRIRTEHFPLTLESARPSHTSQYLCASRDYKNIQYFGAGTRLSVL.

Many counts were recorded for this clonotype. The chain employs TRBV24-1 and TRBJ1-1, with unresolved D. V gave up 4 bases and J gave up 2 bases, with 4 bases separating them. CDR1 is KGHDR, CDR2 SFDVKD, per germline. This CDR3 region has 12 residues. CDR3 region: CATSDGNTEAFF. CDR3 sequence (DNA): TGTGCCACCAGTGACGGCAACACTGAAGCTTTCTTT.